Reported below is one TCR beta chain. These data belong to a study of T cells expressing NK-cell markers. The wider study: Repertoires of TCR beta were obtained from T cells sorted as CD3+CD56+NKG2C+, CD3+CD56+NKG2C- and CD3+CD56-NKG2C+.

UMI-tagged 5'RACE template switching yielded the TCR beta cDNA. TCRdb re-called the 5' RACE reads and catalogs CDR3 proteins one per entry, DNA excluded. The sample table includes about 460,000 distinct CDR3 sequences. Germline loops: CDR1 KGHSH, CDR2 LQKENI. This CDR3 spans 19 amino acids. This clonotype originated in a woman aged 45-59 years in good health. Sample: blood T cells: a sorted CD56 or NKG2C T cell subset, CD4+ or CD8+ T cells, or bulk PBMC T cells (not recorded which). The genes are TRBV18 and TRBJ2-4; TCRdb calls TRBD2, which cannot be checked without DNA. CDR3 residues: CASSPLASGASGGGNIQYF. The full variable domain, its missing parts supplied by reference TRBV18 and TRBJ2-4, is NAGVMQNPRHLVRRRGQEARLRCSPMKGHSHVYWYRQLPEEGLKFMVYLQKENIIDESGMPKERFSAEFPKEGPSILRIQQVVRGDSAAYFCASSPLASGASGGGNIQYFGAGTRLSVL.